This T cell receptor (beta chain) was profiled in a study of cytomegalovirus exposure and HLA in healthy donors. Study-wide context: In an early release, HLA-typed donors contributed approximately 80 million unique TCR sequences.

PCR primers comprised 60 Vbeta and 13 Jbeta primers. Clones were sequenced by immunoSEQ multiplex PCR, and TCRdb holds only the in-frame ones, with some missing. The sample holds under 250,000 clones; 78% are singletons and the top ten take 3% to 4.5%. V shed 3 bases and J shed 6 bases, with 8 bases lying between them. There are 12 residues in the CDR3. Germline V CDR1 and CDR2: KGHSH, LQKENI. The TCR was taken from a male donor in good health and CMV-seronegative. Sequenced sample: PBMCs. V and J are TRBV18 and TRBJ1-1, with D possibly TRBD1 on 5 matching bases. The CDR3 sequence is CASSPGAPEAFF. DNA for the CDR3: TGTGCCAGCTCACCTGGGGCCCCTGAAGCTTTCTTT.